The 15 T cell receptor beta chains below all came from one sample that was sequenced in a study of T-cell memory formation after mild COVID-19 (dated by TCRdb to 2020 to 2023). Library construction relied on 5' RACE. TCRdb records Illumina NovaSeq 6000 as the sequencer. The raw public data were reprocessed by TCRdb itself: fastp quality trimming at Q25, MiXCR clonotype calling, in-frame beta chains only. Each entry is one CDR3 protein sequence, shown with its most common DNA and genes. Counted in this sample were about 560,000 distinct CDR3 sequences; 18% of them appeared once. The ten largest clones represent about 11% of the sample. Material: PBMCs or a T cell subset sorted from them (not recorded which). All receptors come from an adult woman who had mild COVID-19 (a few samples of this study predate the infection). The sample titles of this study are shuffled in the database, so cell type and time point are left out; the donor was told from shared clones.

This clonotype was observed a few times. The chain couples TRBV18 to TRBJ2-1; D unresolved. Trimming shortened V by 3 bases and J by 3 bases, and 12 bases separated the two germline ends. CDR3 length: 15 amino acids. Germline V gene sequence: CDR1 KGHSH, CDR2 LQKENI. The DNA for the CDR3 is TGTGCCAGCTCACCGAAAGAGACGGTCTACAATGAGCAGTTCTTC. This gives the protein CASSPKETVYNEQFF.

This clonotype was counted between two and nine times. V gene TRBV12-3 or TRBV12-4 combines with J gene TRBJ2-2, with 10 bases identical to TRBD1. V dropped 3 bases and J dropped 7; count of bases not matched to a gene: 11. This CDR3 has 17 residues. CDR3 sequence: CASSFGVGTGVIGELFF. The CDR3 DNA follows: TGTGCCAGCAGTTTTGGAGTCGGGACAGGGGTGATCGGGGAGCTGTTTTTT.

This chain connects TRBV7-6 to TRBJ2-5, with 9 bases that match TRBD2. CDR1 is SGHVS, CDR2 FNYEAQ, per germline. Germline trimming cut 3 bases from V and 4 bases from J; bases unmatched to any gene: 15. The length of the CDR3 is 18 residues. CDR3 sequence reads: CASSFFASRTSAGETQYF. The DNA for the CDR3 is TGTGCCAGCAGCTTTTTCGCATCACGGACTAGCGCAGGAGAGACCCAGTACTTC.

The rearrangement joins TRBV12-3 or TRBV12-4 to TRBJ2-7; 9 bases agree with TRBD2. Unmatched junction bases numbered 10, after V lost 5 bases and J lost 5 bases. This CDR3 is 15 amino acids long. The CDR3 protein is CASSTLAGVGDEQYF. CDR3 DNA: TGTGCCAGCAGTACGTTAGCGGGAGTAGGGGACGAGCAGTACTTC.

This clonotype has just a few counts. The rearrangement links TRBV11-2 to TRBJ2-1, with 11 bases aligning to TRBD2. Per the germline V gene, CDR1 is SGHAT and CDR2 is FQNNGV. This CDR3 is built from 15 residues. With V trimmed by 6 bases and J by 2 bases, 3 bases remained unmatched. The CDR3: CASRRLAGPYNEQFF. For the CDR3, the DNA is TGTGCCAGCAGGAGACTAGCGGGGCCCTACAATGAGCAGTTCTTC. The variable domain in full, completed from reference TRBV11-2 and TRBJ2-1, reads EAGVAQSPRYKIIEKRQSVAFWCNPISGHATLYWYQQILGQGPKLLIQFQNNGVVDDSQLPKDRFSAERLKGVDSTLKIQPAKLEDSAVYLCASRRLAGPYNEQFFGPGTRLTVL.

As concerns this clonotype: The junction does not match germline at one end; this may be a read error. This chain uses TRBV7-7 with TRBJ2-3; weak D call: TRBD2 (7 bases). Germline V lookup: CDR1 SSHAT, CDR2 FNYEAQ (reference sequence). The CDR3 is 15 amino acids. The CDR3, as DNA: TGTGCTAGCAGCTTATCGCCGGGGGGCCCGGATACGCAGTATTTT. It codes for CASSLSPGGPDTQYF. Together with reference TRBV7-7 and TRBJ2-3, the CDR3 gives the full variable domain: GAGVSQSPRYKVTKRGQDVTLRCDPISSHATLYWYQQALGQGPEFLTYFNYEAQPDKSGLPSDRFSAERPEGSISTLTIQRTEQRDSAMYRCASSLSPGGPDTQYFGPGTRLTVL.

The sample holds many counts of this clonotype. V gene TRBV20-1 combines with J gene TRBJ2-5; D might be TRBD2 (5 bases). Germline V lookup: CDR1 DFQATT, CDR2 SNEGSKA (reference sequence). Trimming pared 3 bases from V and 7 bases from J, leaving 15 bases between. CDR3 length: 13 residues. The CDR3 reads CSASPTRFGTQYF. In DNA form, the CDR3 reads TGCAGTGCTAGCCCTACTAGATTCGGGACCCAGTACTTC.

The sample holds many counts of this clonotype. The chain carries TRBV24-1 and TRBJ2-5, with D possibly TRBD2 on 7 matching bases. The CDR3 has 13 amino acids. Trimming removed 5 bases at V and 5 bases at J, with 11 bases between. Per the germline V gene, CDR1 is KGHDR and CDR2 is SFDVKD. CDR3 region: CATSGGGRETQYF. The CDR3 coding sequence is TGTGCCACCAGTGGGGGGGGCAGGGAGACCCAGTACTTC.

This chain uses TRBV18 with TRBJ2-7, with 8 positions matching TRBD2. V lost 6 bases and J lost 4; bases outside the gene matches: 8. The length of the CDR3 is 14 residues. In germline, CDR1 is KGHSH, CDR2 LQKENI. The CDR3 coding sequence is TGTGCCAGCTCTTCCCGGGGGGGCAAATACGAGCAGTACTTC. Translation gives CASSSRGGKYEQYF.

This clonotype was observed a handful of times. The CDR3 loop reads CASSPRLGDTGELFF. In DNA, the CDR3 is TGTGCCAGCAGCCCGAGGCTAGGGGACACCGGGGAGCTGTTTTTT. The chain joins TRBV9 to TRBJ2-2, with TRBD1 as a possible D gene (5 bases). V dropped 4 bases and J dropped 3 bases, with 13 bases sitting between them. CDR1 is SGDLS and CDR2 is YYNGEE in the germline V gene. This CDR3 has 15 residues.

This clonotype has just a few counts. The chain couples TRBV12-3 or TRBV12-4 to TRBJ2-5, with TRBD2 matching 7 bases. V shed 3 bases, J shed 9 bases, and the junction held 10 bases outside the gene matches. This CDR3 has 14 residues. CDR3 protein: CASSFVEAAGAQYF. CDR3 coding DNA: TGTGCCAGCAGTTTTGTAGAGGCTGCGGGGGCCCAGTACTTC.

In this sample, this clonotype turned up many times. The rearrangement uses TRBV14 and TRBJ2-3; 8 bases line up with TRBD2. Trimming cost V 1 base and J 2 bases; bases outside gene matches: 5. The CDR3 extends over 16 amino acids. Germline-derived CDR1 and CDR2 are SGHDN and FVKESK. The CDR3 loop reads CASSQVAGGLTDTQYF. The CDR3 DNA follows: TGTGCCAGCAGCCAAGTGGCGGGGGGCCTCACAGATACGCAGTATTTT.

This clonotype was picked up many times. Sequence at one end of the junction differs from germline and may be a read error. This rearrangement joins TRBV12-3 or TRBV12-4 to TRBJ2-5; D is unresolved. The CDR3 loop spans 10 amino acids. The CDR3 here is CASSLETQYF. The CDR3 DNA reads TGTGCCAGCAGCTTAGAGACCCAGTACTTC.

This clonotype was recorded a few times. This chain uses TRBV6-5 with TRBJ1-6; D is perhaps TRBD1 (5 bases). V lost 1 base and J 7 bases, leaving 17 bases between the germline ends. Germline V gene lookup returns CDR1 MNHEY and CDR2 SVGAGI. The CDR3 spans 17 residues. The CDR3 bases are TGTGCCAGCAGTTACTACTCAAACAGACAGAACAATTCACCCCTCCACTTT. Translation gives CASSYYSNRQNNSPLHF.

CDR3 sequence: CASSSQQGSHEQYF. DNA for the CDR3: TGTGCCAGCAGCTCTCAACAGGGTTCACACGAGCAGTACTTC. The chain recombines TRBV5-4 with TRBJ2-7, with D possibly matching TRBD1 (6 bases). This CDR3 is built from 14 residues. CDR1 is SGHNT, CDR2 YYREEE, per germline (reference sequence). Trimming took 3 bases from V and 5 from J, leaving 15 bases between them.